This TCR beta chain was retrieved from a study of cytomegalovirus exposure and HLA in healthy donors. The study's findings and limits: At a 0.05 false discovery rate, a later analysis found 18,000 or so TCR beta sequences to be associated with HLA alleles.

The PCR made use of 60 Vbeta and 13 Jbeta primers. Profiled with immunoSEQ multiplex PCR; TCRdb holds only in-frame clones, not every one. The sample yields roughly 170,000 clones, approximately 81% seen once. Trimming shortened V by 0 bases and J by 5 bases, and 12 bases separated the two germline ends. Germline V lookup: CDR1 SEHNR, CDR2 FQNEAQ (reference sequence). The CDR3 loop spans 15 amino acids. Of note for this clone: Its antigen is unknown.

Input material: PBMCs. This TCR derives from a woman aged 18-29 years in good health and CMV-seronegative. V is TRBV7-9 and J is TRBJ2-3; the D gene is possibly TRBD2 (6 bases). The CDR3: CASSLAQRVGDTQYF. The CDR3 coding sequence is TGTGCCAGCAGCTTAGCGCAGCGGGTGGGAGATACGCAGTATTTT.